These 23 T cell receptor beta chains came from one sample sequenced in a study of T cell clonotyping in hematopoietic cell transplantation (dated by TCRdb to the early 2020s). The time point label of this sample denotes: 100 days after allo-HCT. The library was prepared using the immunoSEQ multiplex PCR assay. TCRdb stores this immuneACCESS table with in-frame sequences only. Part of the clones is absent; in the studies checked, under half of the shortfall reflects unresolved V genes, and no reason is known for the rest. Counted in this sample were roughly 30,000 clones; around 90% of them appeared once. Over 8.5% of the sample comes from the top ten. Specimen: PBMCs, collected 100 days after allogeneic stem cell transplant. The receptors come from a female patient in her 50s who had an allogeneic stem cell transplant from a related donor, so the T cells may come from the graft donor. Some clones in this sample may be carry-over from other donors' samples.

This chain joins TRBV6-5 and TRBJ1-2; possible D gene TRBD1, 5 bases. Germline lookup yields CDR1 MNHEY and CDR2 SVGAGI. The CDR3 consists of 13 residues. The germline V and J ends were trimmed by 5 bases and 4 bases, with 11 bases remaining between them. CDR3: CASSPYRSYGYTF. For the CDR3, the DNA is TGTGCCAGCAGTCCCTACAGGTCCTATGGCTACACCTTC.

The table lists this clone with a few counts. This sequence joins TRBV11-3 and TRBJ2-1; 10 bases line up with TRBD2. V shed 5 bases, J shed 8 bases, and the junction held 9 bases outside the gene matches. The V gene's germline CDR1 is SGHNT and CDR2 YENEEA. This CDR3 region has 15 residues. CDR3 loop: CASSQRLAGAHEQFF. The CDR3 nucleotides are TGTGCCAGCAGCCAGAGGCTAGCGGGGGCCCATGAGCAGTTCTTC.

CDR3 DNA: TGCGCCAGCAGCCGACCACTGGGACAAGCCTACGAGCAGTACTTC. Translated, it gives CASSRPLGQAYEQYF. This chain links TRBV4-1 with TRBJ2-7; D perhaps matches TRBD1 (6 bases). Between the trimmed V and J ends, which lost 4 bases and 2 bases, there was a span of 15 bases. CDR3 size: 15 residues. Germline V CDR1 and CDR2: MGHRA, YSYEKL.

The chain has TRBV5-4 and TRBJ2-5; 12 positions match TRBD1. V shed 4 bases and J 5 bases; nucleotides not matched to a gene: 3. The CDR3 length is 14 residues. CDR1 SGHNT and CDR2 YYREEE come from the germline V gene (reference sequence). The CDR3 here is CASSRDRGRETQYF. CDR3 DNA sequence: TGTGCCAGCAGCCGGGACAGGGGGCGTGAGACCCAGTACTTC.

The rearrangement joins TRBV5-1 to TRBJ1-1; no firm D call. This CDR3 contains 13 residues. Germline CDR1 is SGHRS and CDR2 is YFSETQ. Trimming pared 4 bases from V and 0 bases from J, leaving 7 bases between. This chain's CDR3 is CASSDGVNTEAFF. The CDR3 bases are TGCGCCAGCAGCGACGGGGTGAACACTGAAGCTTTCTTT.

This rearrangement joins TRBV27 to TRBJ2-7; D unresolved. This CDR3 is 14 amino acids long. V was trimmed by 5 bases and J by 4 bases, leaving 15 bases between them. CDR1 is MNHEY and CDR2 is SMNVEV in the germline V gene (reference sequence). The CDR3 nucleotides are TGTGCCAGCAGTATGACTGGACCTGTATACGAGCAGTACTTC. Amino acid sequence: CASSMTGPVYEQYF.

This clone was recorded once. This chain links TRBV29-1 with TRBJ2-2; 7 nucleotides match TRBD2. Germline CDR1 reads SQVTM; CDR2 reads ANQGSEA. The ends lost 4 bases at V and 7 bases at J; junction bases unmatched: 6. CDR3 length equals 13 residues. The CDR3 loop is CSVGAGQGGELFF. The CDR3 DNA is TGCAGCGTTGGAGCGGGGCAGGGCGGGGAGCTGTTTTTT.

On this clone: The same CDR3 is also encoded by other DNA sequences in this sample. The chain joins TRBV4-1 to TRBJ1-1, with no clear D. The CDR3 is made up of 14 amino acids. Per germline, CDR1 MGHRA and CDR2 YSYEKL. Trimming stripped 3 bases from V and 0 bases from J, with 8 bases between. The CDR3 nucleotides are TGCGCCAGCAGCCAGTTGGGGATGAACACTGAAGCTTTCTTT. Amino acid sequence: CASSQLGMNTEAFF.

The chain has TRBV2 and TRBJ2-5; possibly TRBD2 for D (5 bases). Trimming pared 8 bases from V and 4 bases from J, leaving 14 bases between. CDR1 is SNHLY, CDR2 FYNNEI, per germline. There are 13 residues in the CDR3. In DNA, the CDR3 is TGTGCCAGCCGGGATCAGCAGGTAGAGACCCAGTACTTC. Translating it yields CASRDQQVETQYF.

The chain employs TRBV7-6 and TRBJ1-3; tentatively, D is TRBD1 (5 bases). The germline V gene has CDR1 SGHVS and CDR2 FNYEAQ. The CDR3 is 15 amino acids. Trimming took off 2 bases at V and 2 bases at J, with 10 bases between the two ends. CDR3 loop: CASSLNQGTGNTIYF. The CDR3 region has the DNA TGTGCCAGCAGCTTAAACCAGGGAACTGGAAACACCATATATTTT. Full variable domain (missing parts from reference TRBV7-6 and TRBJ1-3): GAGVSQSPRYKVTKRGQDVALRCDPISGHVSLYWYRQALGQGPEFLTYFNYEAQQDKSGLPNDRFSAERPEGSISTLTIQRTEQRDSAMYRCASSLNQGTGNTIYFGEGSWLTVV.

The rearrangement joins TRBV7-7 to TRBJ2-7; 8 nucleotides match TRBD1. V shed 5 bases and J 1 base; nucleotides not matched to a gene: 7. The CDR3 loop spans 15 amino acids. Germline CDR1 reads SSHAT; CDR2 reads FNYEAQ (reference sequence). In DNA, the CDR3 is TGTGCCAGCAGCCGAGGACAGGGAACATCCTACGAGCAGTACTTC. Residues: CASSRGQGTSYEQYF.

This chain joins TRBV5-8 and TRBJ1-1; tentative D call: TRBD1 (5 bases). The ends were cut back, 2 bases at V and 0 bases at J, with 8 bases in the middle. The germline CDR1 and CDR2 sequences are SGHTS and YDEGEE. The CDR3 loop spans 14 amino acids. CDR3 sequence (DNA): TGTGCCAGCAGCTTAACAGGTGTGAACACTGAAGCTTTCTTT. Encoded protein: CASSLTGVNTEAFF.

This chain connects TRBV29-1 to TRBJ2-1; D remains unclear. The CDR3 runs to 12 residues. The germline CDR1 and CDR2 sequences are SQVTM and ANQGSEA. Deletions cut 3 bases from V and 9 bases from J, with 12 bases between. The CDR3 region is CSVESVPTEQFF. Here the CDR3 DNA reads TGCAGCGTTGAGAGCGTACCCACTGAGCAGTTCTTC.

The gene calls are TRBV10-2 and TRBJ2-7; 9 nucleotides line up with TRBD2. CDR1 WSHSY and CDR2 SAAADI come from the germline V gene. The ends lost 4 bases at V and 3 bases at J; junction bases unmatched: 7. CDR3 length: 15 amino acids. The CDR3 reads CASSVGSGGLYEQYF. Written as DNA, the CDR3 is TGCGCCAGCAGTGTCGGTAGCGGGGGCCTCTACGAGCAGTACTTC.

Concerning this clone itself: Additional DNA sequences in this sample encode the identical CDR3. The rearrangement uses TRBV5-1 and TRBJ2-7; 9 nucleotides match TRBD1. Germline CDR1 is SGHRS and CDR2 is YFSETQ. J lost 2 bases, V lost 0 bases, and 0 bases had no gene match. The CDR3 extends over 14 amino acids. The CDR3 spells CASSLGQGAYEQYF. In DNA form, the CDR3 reads TGCGCCAGCAGCTTGGGACAGGGGGCCTACGAGCAGTACTTC. The variable domain in full, with the rest retrieved from reference TRBV5-1 and TRBJ2-7, is KAGVTQTPRYLIKTRGQQVTLSCSPISGHRSVSWYQQTPGQGLQFLFEYFSETQRNKGNFPGRFSGRQFSNSRSEMNVSTLELGDSALYLCASSLGQGAYEQYFGPGTRLTVT.

The chain joins TRBV27 to TRBJ2-3; TRBD1 matches at 7 bases. This CDR3 is 15 amino acids long. The ends lost 3 bases at V and 1 base at J; junction bases unmatched: 4. Germline loops: CDR1 MNHEY, CDR2 SMNVEV (reference sequence). CDR3 residues: CASSFFGTGTDTQYF. The CDR3 coding sequence is TGTGCCAGCAGTTTTTTCGGGACAGGCACAGATACGCAGTATTTT.

This chain uses TRBV11-3 with TRBJ1-2; 7 nucleotides agree with TRBD1. This CDR3 contains 15 residues. V gave up 5 bases and J gave up 14 bases; unmatched junction bases: 20. Germline V gene data show CDR1 as SGHNT and CDR2 as YENEEA. CDR3: CASSDGGQAYDIPTF. CDR3 DNA sequence: TGTGCCAGCAGCGACGGCGGACAGGCCTATGACATCCCTACCTTC.

The rearrangement joins TRBV30 to TRBJ1-1, with 9 nucleotides matching TRBD1. Germline CDR1 GTSNPN, CDR2 SVGIG (reference sequence). Losses at the gene ends were 5 bases for V and 5 bases for J; bases not matched to a gene: 6. CDR3 length: 13 amino acids. This CDR3 is CAWDRGRGTEAFF. CDR3 DNA sequence: TGTGCCTGGGACAGGGGGAGAGGTACTGAAGCTTTCTTT.

The chain joins TRBV5-6 to TRBJ2-1; no clear D. V lost 7 bases, J lost 0 bases, and 17 bases lay in between. This CDR3 is 16 amino acids long. CDR1 is SGHDT and CDR2 is YYEEEE in the germline V gene. CDR3 nucleotide sequence: TGTGCCAGCGGCTCTTTGAGCTCGAGCTCCTACAATGAGCAGTTCTTC. It translates to CASGSLSSSSYNEQFF. The whole variable domain, remainder taken from reference TRBV5-6 and TRBJ2-1, is DAGVTQSPTHLIKTRGQQVTLRCSPKSGHDTVSWYQQALGQGPQFIFQYYEEEERQRGNFPDRFSGHQFPNYSSELNVNALLLGDSALYLCASGSLSSSSYNEQFFGPGTRLTVL.

The chain combines TRBV29-1 with TRBJ2-1; 7 bases align to TRBD1. Germline assignment: CDR1 SQVTM and CDR2 ANQGSEA. This CDR3 has 15 residues. The ends lost 4 bases at V and 0 bases at J; junction bases unmatched: 6. The CDR3 is CSVAGQASSYNEQFF. CDR3 in DNA: TGCAGCGTTGCTGGACAGGCGAGCTCCTACAATGAGCAGTTCTTC.

V is TRBV29-1 and J is TRBJ2-5, with 15 bases that match TRBD2. V dropped 7 bases and J dropped 4; count of bases not matched to a gene: 10. The CDR3 is 16 amino acids. Per germline, CDR1 SQVTM and CDR2 ANQGSEA. The CDR3 protein is CSGLPWTSGGGETQYF. The DNA of the CDR3 is TGCAGCGGTCTACCCTGGACTAGCGGGGGGGGAGAGACCCAGTACTTC.

V is TRBV10-3 and J is TRBJ2-3; 10 bases agree with TRBD2. The CDR3 contains 15 residues. With 2 bases clipped from V and 2 bases from J, the junction kept 1 base outside the gene matches. Per germline, CDR1 ENHRY and CDR2 SYGVKD. CDR3 amino acids: CAISEGLAATDTQYF. The CDR3 DNA follows: TGTGCCATCAGTGAGGGACTAGCGGCCACAGATACGCAGTATTTT.

CDR3 amino acids: CASSVRQRNYGYTF. The CDR3 DNA reads TGTGCCAGCAGCGTACGACAGAGAAACTATGGCTACACCTTC. This chain uses TRBV5-8 with TRBJ1-2; D perhaps matches TRBD1 (5 bases). The germline V and J ends were trimmed by 4 bases and 2 bases, with 12 bases remaining between them. The CDR3 spans 14 residues. The germline V gene encodes CDR1 SGHTS and CDR2 YDEGEE.